Following are 17 T cell receptor beta chains from one sample sequenced in a study of T cell responses to AZD1222 COVID-19 vaccine (dated by TCRdb to the early 2020s). The sample's time point, from its label and the paper: baseline before first vaccination. Receptors were amplified or captured by the immunoSEQ multiplex PCR assay. TCRdb provides this immuneACCESS table in a form limited to in-frame rearrangements. Some clones are lacking; in checked studies, under half of them reflect an unresolved V gene, and why the rest are absent is not known. This sample is represented by over 100,000 clones; around 87% of them were singletons. 4.5% to 6.5% of the sample belongs to the ten largest clones. Sample: peripheral blood, taken on day 0 of AZD1222 vaccination. These receptors were collected from an adult in good health.

The chain uses TRBV10-1 and TRBJ2-2; 8 bases map to TRBD2. The J segment lost 2 bases and the V segment lost 5 bases, leaving 7 bases of the junction unmatched. The CDR3 loop spans 16 amino acids. From germline, CDR1 is WNHNN and CDR2 SYGVQD (reference sequence). The CDR3 nucleotides are TGCGCCAGCAGTTTATCGGGAGGGCCTAACACCGGGGAGCTGTTTTTT. Translating gives CASSLSGGPNTGELFF.

This CDR3 is CASSRDRDGGPYNEQFF. The CDR3 nucleotides read TGCGCCAGCAGCCGGGACCGGGACGGGGGACCTTACAATGAGCAGTTCTTC. The chain recombines TRBV4-3 with TRBJ2-1; perhaps TRBD2 as D (6 bases). Germline-derived CDR1 and CDR2 are LGHNA and YSLEER. The V and J ends lost 4 bases and 4 bases respectively, with 20 bases between them. The CDR3 length is 17 residues.

The chain combines TRBV9 with TRBJ2-3, with D tentatively TRBD1 or TRBD2 (6 bases each). Germline CDR1 is SGDLS and CDR2 is YYNGEE. Trimming pared 3 bases from V and 4 bases from J, leaving 18 bases between. CDR3 length: 16 amino acids. The CDR3 loop reads CASSEGVTSIADTQYF. The CDR3, as DNA: TGTGCCAGCAGCGAGGGGGTCACTAGCATCGCAGATACGCAGTATTTT.

This chain connects TRBV20-1 to TRBJ1-2; D unclear. CDR1 and CDR2 from the germline V gene are DFQATT and SNEGSKA (reference sequence). The CDR3 consists of 11 residues. V was shortened by 5 bases and J by 4 bases, with 8 bases between the two germline ends. The CDR3 sequence is CSAVNLYGYTF. The CDR3 coding sequence is TGCAGTGCTGTCAATCTCTATGGCTACACCTTC.

This clone has a single count. V usage is TRBV11-2 and J usage is TRBJ2-5, with D hard to call. Germline V CDR1 and CDR2: SGHAT, FQNNGV. The CDR3 is 11 amino acids. Trimming pared 3 bases from V and 5 bases from J, leaving 4 bases between. DNA of the CDR3: TGTGCCAGCAGCTTCAGGGAGACCCAGTACTTC. Amino acids: CASSFRETQYF.

V usage is TRBV18 and J usage is TRBJ1-5; D is unclear. CDR3 length equals 13 residues. Trimming stripped 5 bases from V and 8 bases from J, with 13 bases between. Per germline, CDR1 KGHSH and CDR2 LQKENI. Here the CDR3 DNA reads TGTGCCAGCTCAGTCACACTGAATGAGCCCCAGCATTTT. The encoded protein is CASSVTLNEPQHF.

The chain carries TRBV19 and TRBJ2-2, with TRBD1 matching over 7 bases. Germline loops: CDR1 LNHDA, CDR2 SQIVND (reference sequence). The CDR3 extends over 15 amino acids. Trimming cost V 5 bases and J 6 bases; bases outside gene matches: 9. The CDR3 DNA is TGTGCCAGTAGTCGGACAGGCGACAAGCCCGGGGAGCTGTTTTTT. Protein sequence: CASSRTGDKPGELFF.

The gene calls are TRBV2 and TRBJ1-2; TRBD1 matches 9 bases. The junction had 4 bases not matched to a gene; V was cut back by 5 bases and J by 6 bases. The germline CDR1 and CDR2 sequences are SNHLY and FYNNEI. The CDR3 covers 13 residues. The CDR3 DNA reads as TGTGCCAGCAGTCCACAGGGGGCGGATGGCTACACCTTC. This gives the protein CASSPQGADGYTF.

V gene TRBV30 combines with J gene TRBJ1-1, with TRBD1 identical over 8 bases. The CDR3 length is 14 residues. Germline V gene sequence: CDR1 GTSNPN, CDR2 SVGIG (reference sequence). The J segment lost 4 bases and the V segment lost 5 bases, leaving 9 bases of the junction unmatched. The DNA for the CDR3 is TGTGCCTGGGTGACAGGGGCGGGGGGCACTGAAGCTTTCTTT. Its translation is CAWVTGAGGTEAFF.

This clone has more than one count but fewer than ten. CDR3: CASSVVSGDNGYTF. The CDR3 nucleotides read TGTGCCAGCAGCGTAGTTTCAGGGGATAATGGCTACACCTTC. This chain connects TRBV9 to TRBJ1-2, with TRBD1 as a possible D gene (6 bases). Trimming removed 0 bases from V and 6 bases from J, with 12 bases in between. The germline V gene encodes CDR1 SGDLS and CDR2 YYNGEE. The CDR3 totals 14 residues.

The chain is built from TRBV5-4 and TRBJ2-7, with TRBD1 identical over 12 bases. Germline CDR1 and CDR2: SGHNT and YYREEE (reference sequence). With 5 bases clipped from V and 7 bases from J, the junction kept 10 bases outside the gene matches. The CDR3 consists of 15 residues. The CDR3 region has the DNA TGTGCCAGCAGTACCGGGACAGGGGGCGCCTGGGAGCAGTACTTC. This codes for CASSTGTGGAWEQYF.

This clone came up a few times. J is TRBJ2-2 and V is TRBV7-2; D possibly corresponds to TRBD2 (5 bases). Germline loops: CDR1 SGHTA, CDR2 FQGNSA. The CDR3 has 16 amino acids. The V and J ends lost 5 bases and 2 bases respectively, with 15 bases between them. Here the CDR3 reads CASSPFGGLNTGELFF. The CDR3 bases are TGTGCCAGCAGCCCGTTCGGCGGACTCAACACCGGGGAGCTGTTTTTT.

The gene calls are TRBV24-1 and TRBJ1-2; 7 bases agree with TRBD1. J lost 8 bases, V lost 4 bases, and 12 bases had no gene match. This CDR3 contains 15 residues. CDR1 and CDR2 (germline): KGHDR, SFDVKD. The CDR3 sequence: CATSDALGQAGGYTF. DNA of the CDR3: TGTGCCACCAGTGACGCCCTTGGACAGGCGGGGGGCTACACCTTC.

The J gene is TRBJ2-3, the V gene TRBV2, with D tentatively TRBD1 or TRBD2 (6 bases each). Germline assignment: CDR1 SNHLY and CDR2 FYNNEI. Trimming removed 5 bases at V and 0 bases at J, with 12 bases between. The CDR3 is 15 amino acids. Here the CDR3 DNA reads TGTGCCAGCAGTCGGGGGCCCTTTAGCACAGATACGCAGTATTTT. Translation gives CASSRGPFSTDTQYF.

The chain uses TRBV20-1 and TRBJ2-7; no clear D. The germline V gene encodes CDR1 DFQATT and CDR2 SNEGSKA (reference sequence). The CDR3 is 11 amino acids. Trimming took 1 base from V and 4 from J, leaving 5 bases between them. CDR3 amino acids: CSARVVYEQYF. The CDR3, as DNA: TGCAGTGCTAGAGTAGTTTACGAGCAGTACTTC.

The gene calls are TRBV27 and TRBJ1-1; TRBD1 aligns across 9 bases. The junction had 8 bases not matched to a gene; V was cut back by 3 bases and J by 0 bases. CDR1 MNHEY and CDR2 SMNVEV come from the germline V gene (reference sequence). The CDR3 has 17 residues. The CDR3, as DNA: TGTGCCAGCAGTTTCTCCGGGACAGGGTCAATGAACACTGAAGCTTTCTTT. Translated, it gives CASSFSGTGSMNTEAFF.

V and J are TRBV5-4 and TRBJ2-5, with 10 bases identical to TRBD2. Germline loops: CDR1 SGHNT, CDR2 YYREEE (reference sequence). CDR3 length: 16 residues. V shed 0 bases and J 5 bases; nucleotides not matched to a gene: 7. CDR3 in DNA: TGTGCCAGCAGCTTGGATCAAGCGGGGGGGCGGGAGACCCAGTACTTC. It yields the protein CASSLDQAGGRETQYF. The entire variable domain, with the rest obtained from reference TRBV5-4 and TRBJ2-5, is as follows: ETGVTQSPTHLIKTRGQQVTLRCSSQSGHNTVSWYQQALGQGPQFIFQYYREEENGRGNFPPRFSGLQFPNYSSELNVNALELDDSALYLCASSLDQAGGRETQYFGPGTRLLVL.